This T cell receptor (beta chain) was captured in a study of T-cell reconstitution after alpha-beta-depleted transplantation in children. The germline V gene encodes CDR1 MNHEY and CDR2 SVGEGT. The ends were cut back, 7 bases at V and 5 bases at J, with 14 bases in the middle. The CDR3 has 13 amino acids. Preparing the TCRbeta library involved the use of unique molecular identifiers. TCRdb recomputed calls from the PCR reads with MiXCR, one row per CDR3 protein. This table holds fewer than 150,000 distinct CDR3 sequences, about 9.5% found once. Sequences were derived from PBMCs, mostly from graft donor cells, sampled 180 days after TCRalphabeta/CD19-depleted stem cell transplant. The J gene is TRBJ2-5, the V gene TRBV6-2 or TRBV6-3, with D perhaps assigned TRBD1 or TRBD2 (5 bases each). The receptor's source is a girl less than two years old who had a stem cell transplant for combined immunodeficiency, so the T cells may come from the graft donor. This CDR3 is CASTSTGGETQYF. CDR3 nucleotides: TGTGCCAGCACCTCTACAGGCGGGGAGACCCAGTACTTC.